This passage covers 6 T cell receptor beta chains from one sample sequenced in a study of long-term antiretroviral therapy in people with HIV. Sequencing relied on immunoSEQ assay v3.0, run at survey level. TCRdb's table, derived via immunoSEQ multiplex PCR, lists solely in-frame clones and lacks some. This sample carries around 29,000 clones, around nine tenths of them seen once, and the ten largest clones take approximately 13%. The sample consisted of unsorted PBMCs, taken 1.1 years after starting antiretroviral therapy. These receptors were collected from a man aged 18 to 29 with HIV.

This chain joins TRBV29-1 and TRBJ2-3; D possibly corresponds to TRBD2 (5 bases). Trimming stripped 2 bases from V and 4 bases from J, with 16 bases between. Germline V gene sequence: CDR1 SQVTM, CDR2 ANQGSEA. The CDR3 is 15 amino acids. The CDR3 DNA reads TGCAGCGTTGAACCGGGCCTAGCTGGTTCAGATACGCAGTATTTT. Its protein product is CSVEPGLAGSDTQYF.

This sequence joins TRBV18 and TRBJ1-2; D uncertain. From germline, CDR1 is KGHSH and CDR2 LQKENI. CDR3 size: 14 residues. V was trimmed by 0 bases and J by 5 bases, leaving 10 bases between them. The CDR3 here is CASSPPGRIYGYTF. In DNA, the CDR3 is TGTGCCAGCTCACCACCGGGTAGGATATATGGCTACACCTTC.

The rearrangement joins TRBV9 to TRBJ2-2; D is uncertain. This CDR3 region has 15 residues. CDR1 is SGDLS, CDR2 YYNGEE, per germline. V was cut by 3 bases and J by 1 base, with 10 bases left in between. The CDR3 bases are TGTGCCAGCAGCGCCCGAGACGGGAACACCGGGGAGCTGTTTTTT. Translating it yields CASSARDGNTGELFF.

This chain joins TRBV7-9 and TRBJ2-7, with 11 bases matching TRBD1. V shed 10 bases, J shed 5 bases, and the junction held 7 bases outside the gene matches. Per the germline V gene, CDR1 is SEHNR and CDR2 is FQNEAQ (reference sequence). The CDR3 has 13 residues. The CDR3 loop is CATRDRGFDEQYF. CDR3 DNA sequence: TGTGCCACCCGGGACAGGGGGTTCGACGAGCAGTACTTC. Complete variable domain (other parts from reference TRBV7-9 and TRBJ2-7): DTGVSQNPRHKITKRGQNVTFRCDPISEHNRLYWYRQTLGQGPEFLTYFQNEAQLEKSRLLSDRFSAERPKGSFSTLEIQRTEQGDSAMYLCATRDRGFDEQYFGPGTRLTVT.

The gene calls are TRBV5-4 and TRBJ2-2; possibly TRBD2 for D (5 bases). CDR1 and CDR2 from the germline V gene are SGHNT and YYREEE (reference sequence). V was trimmed by 4 bases and J by 6 bases, leaving 7 bases between them. This CDR3 spans 12 amino acids. This CDR3 reads CASSAGAGELFF. Written as DNA, the CDR3 is TGTGCCAGCAGCGCCGGGGCCGGGGAGCTGTTTTTT.

J is TRBJ1-2 and V is TRBV4-1; 8 bases are shared with TRBD1. Trimming removed 0 bases from V and 5 bases from J; junction bases left unmatched: 5. The CDR3 length is 15 residues. Germline CDR1 reads MGHRA; CDR2 reads YSYEKL. This chain's CDR3 is CASSQDHRGNYGYTF. CDR3 nucleotides: TGCGCCAGCAGCCAAGACCACAGGGGGAATTATGGCTACACCTTC.